The next 14 T cell receptor beta chains were all read from a single sample in a study of blood T cell repertoires in COVID-19. Here immunoSEQ multiplex PCR was the method, and the copy in TCRdb shows in-frame clones only, minus some. The sample holds about 480,000 clones, 88% seen once. Source material: PBMCs or T cells enriched from blood (not recorded which). These receptor sequences come from a woman aged 40 to 49 who had recovered from COVID-19.

V gene TRBV18 combines with J gene TRBJ1-2; TRBD1 agrees at 8 bases. CDR3 length equals 14 residues. Germline assignment: CDR1 KGHSH and CDR2 LQKENI. The V gene end was trimmed by 3 bases and the J gene end by 3 bases; junction bases not matched to a gene: 3. The CDR3 DNA is TGTGCCAGCTCACCTAAACAGGGGGACTATGGCTACACCTTC. It encodes CASSPKQGDYGYTF.

With regard to this clone: Other nucleotide sequences from this sample produce the same CDR3. V gene TRBV3-1 (or the pseudogene TRBV3-2) combines with J gene TRBJ2-7; D possibly corresponds to TRBD2 (6 bases). Germline assignment: CDR1 LGHDT and CDR2 YNNKEL (reference sequence). The V end lost 4 bases, the J end lost 3 bases, and 10 bases lay between the germline ends. The CDR3 length is 13 residues. CDR3 nucleotides: TGTGCCAGCAGCCGGGACTCCTACTACGAGCAGTACTTC. Its translation is CASSRDSYYEQYF.

This chain uses TRBV4-3 with TRBJ1-4; 8 positions match TRBD1. The J segment lost 7 bases and the V segment lost 2 bases, leaving 12 bases of the junction unmatched. The length of the CDR3 is 17 residues. Germline-derived CDR1 and CDR2 are LGHNA and YSLEER. CDR3: CASSQTLDQGAGEKLFF. The CDR3 region has the DNA TGCGCCAGCAGCCAAACCCTCGATCAGGGGGCAGGTGAAAAACTGTTTTTT.

The chain uses TRBV5-1 and TRBJ2-7, with 8 bases aligning to TRBD1. Losses at the gene ends were 4 bases for V and 7 bases for J; bases not matched to a gene: 10. In germline, CDR1 is SGHRS, CDR2 YFSETQ. This CDR3 comprises 14 residues. Written as DNA, the CDR3 is TGCGCCAGCAGCACAGGACAGGGAACGGAAGAGCAGTACTTC. Protein product: CASSTGQGTEEQYF.

V is TRBV5-1 and J is TRBJ1-4; 11 positions agree with TRBD1. The germline V gene has CDR1 SGHRS and CDR2 YFSETQ. The CDR3 is made up of 15 amino acids. J gave up 7 bases and V 0 bases, and 2 bases lay outside the gene matches. The CDR3 sequence is CASSLEGQGGEKLFF. CDR3 sequence (DNA): TGCGCCAGCAGCTTGGAGGGACAGGGGGGTGAAAAACTGTTTTTT.

This CDR3 is CASSLWSGASYEQYF. The CDR3 coding sequence is TGTGCCAGCAGCTTATGGTCGGGAGCGTCCTACGAGCAGTACTTC. The chain has TRBV7-2 and TRBJ2-7, with a weak D call TRBD2 (6 bases). Germline CDR1 is SGHTA and CDR2 is FQGNSA. The CDR3 runs to 15 residues. Trimming took off 2 bases at V and 1 base at J, with 12 bases between the two ends.

This sequence joins TRBV29-1 and TRBJ2-5; 9 bases match TRBD1. CDR3 length equals 14 residues. After removal of 7 bases from V and 2 bases from J, the junction contained 8 bases not matched to a gene. Germline CDR1 is SQVTM and CDR2 is ANQGSEA. CDR3 in amino acids: CSGGGQGEQETQYF. The DNA for the CDR3 is TGCAGCGGGGGGGGACAGGGAGAACAAGAGACCCAGTACTTC.

This clone occurred once. The CDR3 DNA reads as TGCGCCAGCAGCTTGGGGACCGGACAGGGGAGCTCCTACGAGCAGTACTTC. Its protein is CASSLGTGQGSSYEQYF. This chain uses TRBV5-1 with TRBJ2-7; 9 positions agree with TRBD1. Germline V lookup: CDR1 SGHRS, CDR2 YFSETQ. CDR3 length: 17 amino acids. V was pared by 0 bases and J by 0 bases, with 7 bases of the junction left unmatched.

This chain links TRBV7-9 with TRBJ1-1, with D maybe TRBD1 (5 bases). Germline V gene data show CDR1 as SEHNR and CDR2 as FQNEAQ (reference sequence). This CDR3 has 14 amino acids. Deletions cut 1 base from V and 11 bases from J, with 17 bases between. The CDR3 region is CASSLDRTQVGAFF. The CDR3, as DNA: TGTGCCAGCAGCTTAGATCGGACACAGGTTGGGGCTTTCTTT.

This chain connects TRBV27 to TRBJ2-1, with TRBD2 identical over 13 bases. Germline loops: CDR1 MNHEY, CDR2 SMNVEV (reference sequence). V was pared by 5 bases and J by 7 bases, with 8 bases of the junction left unmatched. CDR3 length: 16 residues. The chain's CDR3 is CASSPRTSGSSNEQFF. The CDR3 nucleotides read TGTGCCAGCAGTCCCCGGACTAGCGGGAGTTCAAATGAGCAGTTCTTC.

This chain links TRBV11-2 with TRBJ2-5, with TRBD1 as a possible D gene (5 bases). CDR3 length: 15 residues. CDR1 SGHAT and CDR2 FQNNGV come from the germline V gene. The germline V and J ends were trimmed by 5 bases and 4 bases, with 17 bases remaining between them. The CDR3 DNA reads TGTGCCAGCAGCGTACAGGTATTCGGGTCAGAGACCCAGTACTTC. Its translation: CASSVQVFGSETQYF.

CDR3 region: CASSVDRGWSTDTQYF. The CDR3, as DNA: TGTGCCAGCAGCGTAGACCGGGGTTGGAGCACAGATACGCAGTATTTT. The chain couples TRBV9 to TRBJ2-3, with TRBD2 as a possible D gene (5 bases). Germline lookup yields CDR1 SGDLS and CDR2 YYNGEE. Trimming pared 0 bases from V and 0 bases from J, leaving 11 bases between. The CDR3 sequence is 16 residues long.

The CDR3 nucleotides are TGTGCCAGCACCCTTGGACTGACGAACTACGAGCAGTACTTC. This encodes CASTLGLTNYEQYF. The chain joins TRBV6-6 to TRBJ2-7, with TRBD2 as a possible D gene (5 bases). V lost 7 bases and J lost 3, with 16 bases in between. Germline values: CDR1 MNHNY, CDR2 SVGAGI (reference sequence). CDR3 length equals 14 residues.

This clone was recorded once. The chain couples TRBV7-9 to TRBJ2-1; TRBD1 matches 9 bases. The CDR3 is 18 amino acids. Germline-derived CDR1 and CDR2 are SEHNR and FQNEAQ (reference sequence). Trimming removed 4 bases from V and 5 bases from J; junction bases left unmatched: 15. CDR3 DNA: TGTGCCAGCAGCTCACGGGACAGGGACTTCCAACCCGACAATGAGCAGTTCTTC. Its translation: CASSSRDRDFQPDNEQFF.